Given below is one TCR beta chain in context. Its antigen is currently unknown. CDR1 is MDHEN and CDR2 is SYDVKM in the germline V gene. The CDR3 has 15 residues. Trimming shortened V by 5 bases and J by 0 bases, and 12 bases separated the two germline ends. Naivety among CD8 cells was defined by CD45RO negativity and positive CCR7 selection, thereby excluding terminally differentiated effector memory CD45RA+ cells. Roughly 200 ng DNA, tens of thousands of T cell genomes, went into each sorted-subset replicate PCR. Data came from immunoSEQ multiplex PCR; TCRdb stores just in-frame clones and leaves some out. The sample holds under 2,000,000 clones, approximately 95% seen once. This specimen belongs to a study of shared clonotypes between healthy human individuals. Notes on the study in general: It was anticipated that sequencing depth would influence how many clonotypes donors shared. Across a few donors, naive CD4 shared around 5.1%, naive CD8 under 4%, memory CD4 2% to 2.5%, memory CD8 about 0.38%.

The specimen was naive CD8+ T cells sorted from blood. The chain carries TRBV28 and TRBJ2-3; D is ambiguous. The TCR originated in a man aged 18 to 35 in good health. The CDR3 loop is CASSPYVGSTDTQYF. Here the CDR3 DNA reads TGTGCCAGCAGTCCCTATGTGGGGAGCACAGATACGCAGTATTTT.